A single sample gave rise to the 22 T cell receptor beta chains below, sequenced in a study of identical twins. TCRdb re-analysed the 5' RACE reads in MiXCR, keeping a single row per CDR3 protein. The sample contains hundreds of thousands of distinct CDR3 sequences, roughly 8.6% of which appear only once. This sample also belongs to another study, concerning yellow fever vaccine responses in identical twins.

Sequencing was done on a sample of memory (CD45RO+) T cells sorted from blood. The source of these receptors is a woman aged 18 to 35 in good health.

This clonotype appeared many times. DNA for the CDR3: TGTGCCAGCAGTCCGATTAGGACAGCCAAAAACATTCAGTACTTC. Residues: CASSPIRTAKNIQYF. The rearrangement links TRBV28 to TRBJ2-4; unclear D gene. The germline V gene has CDR1 MDHEN and CDR2 SYDVKM. The CDR3 length is 15 residues. Trimming removed 5 bases from V and 0 bases from J, with 11 bases in between. Together with reference TRBV28 and TRBJ2-4, the CDR3 gives the full variable domain: DVKVTQSSRYLVKRTGEKVFLECVQDMDHENMFWYRQDPGLGLRLIYFSYDVKMKEKGDIPEGYSVSREKKERFSLILESASTNQTSMYLCASSPIRTAKNIQYFGAGTRLSVL.

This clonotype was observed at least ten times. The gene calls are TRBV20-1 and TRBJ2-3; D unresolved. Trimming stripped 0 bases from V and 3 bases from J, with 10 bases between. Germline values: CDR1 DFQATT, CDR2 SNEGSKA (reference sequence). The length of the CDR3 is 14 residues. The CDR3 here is CSARDFTVTDTQYF. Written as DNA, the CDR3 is TGCAGTGCTAGAGATTTCACCGTGACAGATACGCAGTATTTT.

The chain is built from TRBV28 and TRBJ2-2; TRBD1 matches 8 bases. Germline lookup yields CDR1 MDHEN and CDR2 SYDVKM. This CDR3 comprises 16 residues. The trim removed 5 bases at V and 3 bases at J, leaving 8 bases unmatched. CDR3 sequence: CASSPTGVRDTGELFF. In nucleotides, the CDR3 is TGTGCCAGCAGTCCGACAGGGGTAAGGGACACCGGGGAGCTGTTTTTT.

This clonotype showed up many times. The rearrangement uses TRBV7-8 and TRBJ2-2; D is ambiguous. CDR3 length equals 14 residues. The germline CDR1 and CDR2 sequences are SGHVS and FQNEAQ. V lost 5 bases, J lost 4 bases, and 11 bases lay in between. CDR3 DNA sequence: TGTGCCAGCAGCCTATTTTCCGGCACCGGGGAGCTGTTTTTT. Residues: CASSLFSGTGELFF.

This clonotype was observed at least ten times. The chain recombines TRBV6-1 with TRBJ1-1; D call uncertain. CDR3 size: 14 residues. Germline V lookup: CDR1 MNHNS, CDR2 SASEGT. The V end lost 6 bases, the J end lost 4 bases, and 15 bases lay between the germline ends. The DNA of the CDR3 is TGTGCCAGCAGGGAATCGGCCGTGGGCACTGAAGCTTTCTTT. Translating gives CASRESAVGTEAFF.

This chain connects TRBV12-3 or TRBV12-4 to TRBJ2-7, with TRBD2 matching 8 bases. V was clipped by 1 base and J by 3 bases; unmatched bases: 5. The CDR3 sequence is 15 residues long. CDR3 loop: CASSLGAGVGYEQYF. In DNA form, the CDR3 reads TGTGCCAGCAGTTTAGGAGCGGGAGTAGGCTACGAGCAGTACTTC.

Here the CDR3 DNA reads TGTGCCAGTAGTATCGGGGCCCAGGGTTACGAGCAGTACTTC. Translated, it gives CASSIGAQGYEQYF. The J gene is TRBJ2-7, the V gene TRBV19, with D perhaps matching TRBD1 or TRBD2 (5 bases each). The V end lost 3 bases, the J end lost 4 bases, and 13 bases lay between the germline ends. The germline V gene has CDR1 LNHDA and CDR2 SQIVND (reference sequence). The CDR3 contains 14 residues.

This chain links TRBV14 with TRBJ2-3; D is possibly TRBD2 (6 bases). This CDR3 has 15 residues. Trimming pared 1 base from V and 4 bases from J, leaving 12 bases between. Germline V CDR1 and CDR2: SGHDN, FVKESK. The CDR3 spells CASSQGGVRADTQYF. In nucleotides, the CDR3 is TGTGCCAGCAGCCAAGGCGGGGTCCGGGCAGATACGCAGTATTTT.

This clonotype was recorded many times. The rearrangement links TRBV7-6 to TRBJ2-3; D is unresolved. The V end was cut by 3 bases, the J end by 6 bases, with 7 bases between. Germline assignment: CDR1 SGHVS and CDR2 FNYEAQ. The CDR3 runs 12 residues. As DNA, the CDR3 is TGTGCCAGCAGCTTCTCGGTGGATACGCAGTATTTT. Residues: CASSFSVDTQYF.

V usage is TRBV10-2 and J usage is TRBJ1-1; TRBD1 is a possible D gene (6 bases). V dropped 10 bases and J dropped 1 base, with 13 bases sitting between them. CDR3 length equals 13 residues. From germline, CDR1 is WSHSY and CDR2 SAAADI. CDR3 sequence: CATGAGRNTEAFF. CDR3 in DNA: TGCGCCACGGGGGCGGGGCGGAACACTGAAGCTTTCTTT.

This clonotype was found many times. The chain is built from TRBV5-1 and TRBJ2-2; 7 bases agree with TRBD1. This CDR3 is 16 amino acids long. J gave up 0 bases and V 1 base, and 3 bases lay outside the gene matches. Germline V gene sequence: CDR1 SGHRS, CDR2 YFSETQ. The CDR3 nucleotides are TGCGCCAGCAGCTTGTGGCAGGGGGCGAACACCGGGGAGCTGTTTTTT. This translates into CASSLWQGANTGELFF.

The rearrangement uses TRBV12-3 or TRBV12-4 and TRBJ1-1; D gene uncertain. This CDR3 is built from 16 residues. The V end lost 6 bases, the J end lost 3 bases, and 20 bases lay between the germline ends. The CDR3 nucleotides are TGTGCCAGCAGGCAGAACACGGGCCCCCCGGACACTGAAGCTTTCTTT. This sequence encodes CASRQNTGPPDTEAFF.

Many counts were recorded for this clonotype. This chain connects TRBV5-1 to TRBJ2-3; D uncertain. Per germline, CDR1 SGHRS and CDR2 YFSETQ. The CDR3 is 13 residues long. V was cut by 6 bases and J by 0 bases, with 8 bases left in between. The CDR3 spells CASKASSTDTQYF. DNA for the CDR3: TGCGCCAGCAAAGCGTCTAGCACAGATACGCAGTATTTT.

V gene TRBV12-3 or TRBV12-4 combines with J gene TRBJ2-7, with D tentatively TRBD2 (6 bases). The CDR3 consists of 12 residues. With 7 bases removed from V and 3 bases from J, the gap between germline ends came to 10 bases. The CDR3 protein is CASTGGLYEQYF. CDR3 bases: TGTGCCAGCACCGGAGGGCTCTACGAGCAGTACTTC.

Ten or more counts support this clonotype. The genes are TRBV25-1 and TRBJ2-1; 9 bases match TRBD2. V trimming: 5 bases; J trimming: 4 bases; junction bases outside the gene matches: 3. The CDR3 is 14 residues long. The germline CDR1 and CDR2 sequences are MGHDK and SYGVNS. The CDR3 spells CASSRAGGYNEQFF. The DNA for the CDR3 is TGTGCCAGCAGTCGGGCGGGGGGGTACAATGAGCAGTTCTTC.

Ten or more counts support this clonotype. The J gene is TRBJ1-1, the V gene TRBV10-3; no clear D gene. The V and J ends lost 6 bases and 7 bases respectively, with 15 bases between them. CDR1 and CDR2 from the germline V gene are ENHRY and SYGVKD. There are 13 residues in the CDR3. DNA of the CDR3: TGTGCCATCAGCTCAGACCCGGCGAGTGAAGCTTTCTTT. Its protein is CAISSDPASEAFF.

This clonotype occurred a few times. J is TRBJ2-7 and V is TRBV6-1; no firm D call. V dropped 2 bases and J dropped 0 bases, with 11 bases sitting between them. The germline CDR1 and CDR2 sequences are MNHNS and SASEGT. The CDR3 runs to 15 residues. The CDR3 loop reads CASSENGKFSYEQYV. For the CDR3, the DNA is TGTGCCAGCAGTGAAAACGGTAAATTCTCCTACGAGCAGTACGTC.

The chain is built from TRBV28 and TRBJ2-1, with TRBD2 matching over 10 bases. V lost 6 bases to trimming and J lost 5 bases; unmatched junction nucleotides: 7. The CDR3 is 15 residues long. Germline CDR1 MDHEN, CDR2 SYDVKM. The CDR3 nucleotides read TGTGCCAGCAGCCCTACTAGCGGGATAGACAATGAGCAGTTCTTC. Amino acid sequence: CASSPTSGIDNEQFF. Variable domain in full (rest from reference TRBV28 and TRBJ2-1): DVKVTQSSRYLVKRTGEKVFLECVQDMDHENMFWYRQDPGLGLRLIYFSYDVKMKEKGDIPEGYSVSREKKERFSLILESASTNQTSMYLCASSPTSGIDNEQFFGPGTRLTVL.

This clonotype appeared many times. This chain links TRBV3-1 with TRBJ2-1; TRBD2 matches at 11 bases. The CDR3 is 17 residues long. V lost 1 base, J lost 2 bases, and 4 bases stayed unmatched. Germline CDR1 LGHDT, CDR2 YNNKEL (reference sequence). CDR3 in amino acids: CASSQALLAGAYNEQFF. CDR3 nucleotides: TGTGCCAGCAGCCAAGCGCTACTAGCGGGGGCCTACAATGAGCAGTTCTTC.

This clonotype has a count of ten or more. CDR3 coding DNA: TGTGCCAGCAGTTCCATCCCGGGGGGTACTTTTGCATCCGGGGAGCTGTTTTTT. This codes for CASSSIPGGTFASGELFF. The chain joins TRBV28 to TRBJ2-2, with 7 positions matching TRBD2. This CDR3 spans 18 amino acids. Germline V gene data show CDR1 as MDHEN and CDR2 as SYDVKM. After removal of 4 bases from V and 6 bases from J, the junction contained 17 bases not matched to a gene. Drawing the rest from reference TRBV28 and TRBJ2-2, the complete variable domain is DVKVTQSSRYLVKRTGEKVFLECVQDMDHENMFWYRQDPGLGLRLIYFSYDVKMKEKGDIPEGYSVSREKKERFSLILESASTNQTSMYLCASSSIPGGTFASGELFFGEGSRLTVL.

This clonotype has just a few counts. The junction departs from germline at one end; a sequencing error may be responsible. The CDR3 reads CASSLAESYNEQFF. The CDR3 DNA sequence: TGTGCCAGCAGTCTAGCGGAATCCTACAATGAGCAGTTCTTC. The V call is TRBV12-3 or TRBV12-4, the J call TRBJ2-1, with 7 bases identical to TRBD2. The CDR3 totals 14 residues.

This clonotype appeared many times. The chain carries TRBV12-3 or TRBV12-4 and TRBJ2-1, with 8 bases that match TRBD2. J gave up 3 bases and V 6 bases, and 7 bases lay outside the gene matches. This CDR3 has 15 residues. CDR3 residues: CASRIAGPDYNEQFF. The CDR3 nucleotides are TGTGCCAGCAGAATAGCGGGGCCTGACTACAATGAGCAGTTCTTC.